The 7 T cell receptor beta chains below all came from one sample that was sequenced in a study of cytotoxic CD8 clonotypes in ibrutinib-treated CLL. Profiled with immunoSEQ multiplex PCR; TCRdb holds only in-frame clones, not every one. The table has about 160,000 clones, roughly 88% seen once; the top ten hold 3% to 3.5%. This specimen was PBMCs, taken at disease progression, from a patient treated with ibrutinib. The receptors here all came from a human donor with chronic lymphocytic leukemia.

This clone was seen a handful of times. The chain carries TRBV2 and TRBJ2-7; D gene unclear. The CDR3 has 12 residues. Germline CDR1 and CDR2: SNHLY and FYNNEI. Trimming cost V 10 bases and J 0 bases, with 10 bases left between them. CDR3 sequence reads: CATVPGSYEQYF. The CDR3 coding sequence is TGTGCCACCGTGCCGGGCTCCTACGAGCAGTACTTC.

The V call is TRBV6-5, the J call TRBJ2-7, with D maybe TRBD1 (5 bases). From germline, CDR1 is MNHEY and CDR2 SVGAGI. The CDR3 length is 16 residues. The V gene lost 0 bases and the J gene lost 1 base, with 13 bases spanning the gap. DNA for the CDR3: TGTGCCAGCAGTTACTCAATAGGGGCGCGGTCCTACGAGCAGTACTTC. Its translation: CASSYSIGARSYEQYF.

For the CDR3, the DNA is TGTGCCAGCAGCCGAGATCGGGGAGACACAGATACGCAGTATTTT. This translates into CASSRDRGDTDTQYF. The chain recombines TRBV7-3 with TRBJ2-3; D possibly corresponds to TRBD2 (5 bases). The CDR3 runs to 15 residues. Per germline, CDR1 SGHTA and CDR2 FQGTGA. Trimming removed 5 bases from V and 2 bases from J, with 14 bases in between.

The rearrangement uses TRBV7-9 and TRBJ2-3; 9 bases are a match to TRBD1. The J segment lost 1 base and the V segment lost 8 bases, leaving 10 bases of the junction unmatched. The CDR3 is made up of 16 amino acids. From germline, CDR1 is SEHNR and CDR2 FQNEAQ (reference sequence). The CDR3 DNA reads as TGTGCCAGCGGAGACCCGGACAGGGGCCGCACAGATACGCAGTATTTT. This encodes CASGDPDRGRTDTQYF.

The chain joins TRBV7-2 to TRBJ1-2; no clear D gene. The length of the CDR3 is 12 residues. Trimming took off 1 base at V and 9 bases at J, with 9 bases between the two ends. CDR1 and CDR2 from the germline V gene are SGHTA and FQGNSA. The CDR3 loop is CASSLDDRSYTF. CDR3 sequence (DNA): TGTGCCAGCAGCTTAGACGACCGAAGCTACACCTTC. Full variable domain (missing parts from reference TRBV7-2 and TRBJ1-2): GAGVSQSPSNKVTEKGKDVELRCDPISGHTALYWYRQSLGQGLEFLIYFQGNSAPDKSGLPSDRFSAERTGGSVSTLTIQRTQQEDSAVYLCASSLDDRSYTFGSGTRLTVV.

For the CDR3, the DNA is TGTGCCAGCAGCCGACAGGGATCCTACAATGAGCAGTTCTTC. It specifies CASSRQGSYNEQFF. The chain joins TRBV7-9 to TRBJ2-1; 7 bases are a match to TRBD1. CDR1 is SEHNR, CDR2 FQNEAQ, per germline (reference sequence). V shed 5 bases and J 1 base; nucleotides not matched to a gene: 2. CDR3 length: 14 amino acids.

This chain links TRBV25-1 with TRBJ1-2, with no clear D. The CDR3 length is 17 residues. The V end was cut by 0 bases, the J end by 6 bases, with 20 bases between. Germline V lookup: CDR1 MGHDK, CDR2 SYGVNS. CDR3 protein: CASSEYYLGQFNDGYTF. The CDR3 bases are TGTGCCAGCAGTGAATATTATTTAGGGCAGTTTAATGATGGCTACACCTTC.